This T cell receptor beta chain was recorded in a study of vaccination and CD4 T cells after COVID-19. Study details: Blood was drawn a median about 75 days post second dose, range 14 to 241. General observations from the study: With convalescent patients, a median about 87% of reactive clones emerged solely after vaccination.

Described treatment: roughly nine-day PBMC culture with coronavirus spike peptide pools or control peptides (ViraFEST assay). ViraFEST used peptide pools to expand antigen-specific T cells, then sequenced TCRs. In regard to this clonotype: What it binds is unknown.

Oncomine TCR Beta short-read sequencing was applied to DNA from cultured CD4+ T cells. TCRdb ran MiXCR on the PCR reads and lists one entry per CDR3 protein. The data contain fewer than 20,000 distinct CDR3 sequences, approximately 53% of them singletons. The sequencing sample was made of CD4+ T cells from blood, cultured in vitro. The TCR comes from a human donor who had recovered from COVID-19.

The CDR3 sequence is CASSARTGGGTEAFF. Written as DNA, the CDR3 is TGTGCCAGCAGTGCTCGGACAGGAGGGGGAACTGAAGCTTTCTTT. This chain connects TRBV2 to TRBJ1-1; 7 bases are shared with TRBD1. This CDR3 comprises 15 residues. V shed 4 bases and J 5 bases; nucleotides not matched to a gene: 10. Germline V gene lookup returns CDR1 SNHLY and CDR2 FYNNEI.